This T cell receptor beta chain was observed in a study of T-cell memory formation after mild COVID-19. Study-wide findings and caveats: Some clones that responded turned up in pre-infection memory, which suggests that cross-reactive memory joined in. Later expanders leaned CD4+, whereas clones that contracted between day 15 and 85 were balanced CD4/CD8.

Using constant-segment primers, 5'RACE produced TCR alpha and TCR beta cDNA libraries carrying sample barcodes and UMIs. TCRdb re-called the 5' RACE reads through MiXCR, storing one row per CDR3 protein. This sample has around 140,000 distinct CDR3 sequences, with about a fifth found just once. This clonotype appeared a few times. Its specificity is unknown. The CDR3 length is 16 residues. With 3 bases clipped from V and 5 bases from J, the junction kept 8 bases outside the gene matches. Germline CDR1 is SGHTA and CDR2 is FQGTGA. Sequenced: PBMCs or a T cell subset sorted from them (not recorded which). This TCR was sampled from an adult woman who had mild COVID-19 (a few samples of this study predate the infection). Cell type and time point are not known. The V gene is TRBV7-3, the J gene TRBJ2-3; 10 bases fit TRBD2. In nucleotides, the CDR3 is TGTGCCAGCAGCTTGGGGACTAGCGCGAGAGGAGATACGCAGTATTTT. This encodes CASSLGTSARGDTQYF.